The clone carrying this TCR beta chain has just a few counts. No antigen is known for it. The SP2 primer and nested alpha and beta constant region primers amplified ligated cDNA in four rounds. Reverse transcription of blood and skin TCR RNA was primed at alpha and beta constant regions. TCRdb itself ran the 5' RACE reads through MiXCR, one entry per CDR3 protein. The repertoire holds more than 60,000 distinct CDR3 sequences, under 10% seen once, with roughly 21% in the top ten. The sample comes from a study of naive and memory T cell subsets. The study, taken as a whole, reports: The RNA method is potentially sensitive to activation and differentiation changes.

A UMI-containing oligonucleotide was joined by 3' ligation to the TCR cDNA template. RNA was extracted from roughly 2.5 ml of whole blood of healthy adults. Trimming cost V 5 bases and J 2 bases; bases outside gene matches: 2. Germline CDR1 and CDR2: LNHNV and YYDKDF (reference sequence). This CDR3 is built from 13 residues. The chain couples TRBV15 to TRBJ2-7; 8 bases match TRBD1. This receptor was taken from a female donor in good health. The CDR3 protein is CATSGDRTYEQYF. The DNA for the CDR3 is TGTGCCACCAGCGGGGACAGGACCTACGAGCAGTACTTC.